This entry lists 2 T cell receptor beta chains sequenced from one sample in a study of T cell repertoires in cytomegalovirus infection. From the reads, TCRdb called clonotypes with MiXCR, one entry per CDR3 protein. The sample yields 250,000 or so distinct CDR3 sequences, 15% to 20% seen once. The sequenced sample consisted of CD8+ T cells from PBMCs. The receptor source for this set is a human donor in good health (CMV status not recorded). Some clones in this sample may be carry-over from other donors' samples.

The chain's CDR3 is CASSLGAESYEQYF. CDR3 nucleotide sequence: TGCGCCAGCAGCTTGGGAGCAGAATCCTACGAGCAGTACTTC. The chain employs TRBV5-1 and TRBJ2-7; no clear D gene. From germline, CDR1 is SGHRS and CDR2 YFSETQ. CDR3 length equals 14 residues. The V and J ends lost 0 bases and 1 base respectively, with 8 bases between them.

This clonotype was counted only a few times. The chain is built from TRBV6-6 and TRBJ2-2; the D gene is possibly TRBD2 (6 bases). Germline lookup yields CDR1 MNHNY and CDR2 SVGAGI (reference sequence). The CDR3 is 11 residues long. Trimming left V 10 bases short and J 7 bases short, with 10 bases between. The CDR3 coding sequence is TGTGCCATCTCGGAGGGCGGGGAGCTGTTTTTT. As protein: CAISEGGELFF.